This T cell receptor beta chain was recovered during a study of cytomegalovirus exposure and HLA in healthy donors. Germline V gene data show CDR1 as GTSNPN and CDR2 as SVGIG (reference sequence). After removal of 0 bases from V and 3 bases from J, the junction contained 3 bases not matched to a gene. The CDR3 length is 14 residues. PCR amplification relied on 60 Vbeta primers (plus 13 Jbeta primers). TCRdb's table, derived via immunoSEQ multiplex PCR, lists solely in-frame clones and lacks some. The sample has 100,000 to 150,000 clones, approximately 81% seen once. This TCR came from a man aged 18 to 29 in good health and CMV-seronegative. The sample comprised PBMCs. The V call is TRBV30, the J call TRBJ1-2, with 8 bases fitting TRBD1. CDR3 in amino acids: CAWSVGRGHYGYTF. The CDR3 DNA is TGTGCCTGGAGTGTGGGCAGGGGGCACTATGGCTACACCTTC.